The rows below give T cell receptor beta chains drawn from one sample of a study of technical replicates of blood from a handful of donors. Here immunoSEQ multiplex PCR was the method, and the copy in TCRdb shows in-frame clones only, minus some. The table includes 74,000 or so clones, approximately 91% detected once. The sequenced sample was T cells isolated from PBMCs. The receptors originated from a human donor in good health. The conserved cysteine and the conserved F or W are not part of the CDR3 here. D genes are given only for firm matches. Part of the rows lack a size; the others show once, few, many or a class for expanded clones.

CDR3: ASSAYSNQPQH; J: TRBJ1-5; V: TRBV2; D: -; size: -
CDR3: ASKGTDYNYGYT; J: TRBJ1-2; V: TRBV28; D: TRBD1; size: -
CDR3: ASSPRHGAMNTEAF; J: TRBJ1-1; V: TRBV4-1; D: -; size: -
CDR3: ASSGPGQAYSGNTIY; J: TRBJ1-3; V: TRBV9; D: TRBD1; size: -
CDR3: ASSGLGQNTEAF; J: TRBJ1-1; V: TRBV6-5; D: -; size: -
CDR3: ASRYQGGYEQY; J: TRBJ2-7; V: TRBV5-1; D: -; size: -
CDR3: ASRQGNQPQH; J: TRBJ1-5; V: TRBV6-5; D: -; size: -
CDR3: ASSPTGGWTYTEAF; J: TRBJ1-1; V: TRBV19; D: TRBD1; size: once
CDR3: ASRQMRETGDTGELF; J: TRBJ2-2; V: TRBV11-3; D: -; size: -
CDR3: ASSLEGGGPPETQY; J: TRBJ2-5; V: TRBV7-2; D: -; size: -
CDR3: ASSSLRNTEAF; J: TRBJ1-1; V: TRBV28; D: -; size: -
CDR3: ASWETDTQY; J: TRBJ2-3; V: TRBV10-3; D: -; size: -
CDR3: ASSIGRSYEQY; J: TRBJ2-7; V: TRBV19; D: -; size: -
CDR3: ASSSQGYGYT; J: TRBJ1-2; V: TRBV5-4; D: -; size: few
CDR3: SVGPGTGAYEQY; J: TRBJ2-7; V: TRBV29-1; D: TRBD1; size: -
CDR3: ASSLRAGVNEKLF; J: TRBJ1-4; V: TRBV28; D: -; size: -
CDR3: ASSLGLAGGPSNEQF; J: TRBJ2-1; V: TRBV5-8; D: TRBD2; size: once
CDR3: ASSLGGLAGETQY; J: TRBJ2-5; V: TRBV7-3; D: TRBD2; size: -
CDR3: ASSDTDRVSGKLF; J: TRBJ1-4; V: TRBV6-1; D: TRBD1; size: -
CDR3: ASSEPVTGYDEQF; J: TRBJ2-1; V: TRBV2; D: -; size: once
CDR3: ASSLGGTGH; J: TRBJ2-3; V: TRBV11-3; D: TRBD1; size: once
CDR3: ASSFRDRGREAF; J: TRBJ1-1; V: TRBV7-8; D: TRBD1; size: -
CDR3: ASNPTGSNQPQH; J: TRBJ1-5; V: TRBV27; D: -; size: -